These 20 T cell receptor beta chains originate from one sample sequenced in a study of post-analysis software for immune sequencing data. Study observations and caveats: Roughly 5 TRBV segments occurring more often in patients than controls included TRBV5-6, TRBV5-1 and TRBV20-1.

Unique-molecular-identifier-tagged TCR beta cDNA libraries were used. TCRdb fed the PCR reads into MiXCR, producing one record per CDR3 protein. Found here are approximately 460,000 distinct CDR3 sequences, roughly 45% of them singletons; the top ten hold about an eighth. These TCRs are of unknown antigen specificity. The sequencing input was blood. These receptors all come from a girl aged 10-17 years with multiple sclerosis.

This clonotype was found a few times. V and J are TRBV29-1 and TRBJ1-1, with D perhaps matching TRBD1 (5 bases). Germline CDR1 SQVTM, CDR2 ANQGSEA. V was clipped by 0 bases and J by 12 bases, with 14 bases between them. The length of the CDR3 is 12 residues. The CDR3 sequence is CSVEEGEVRTFF. The DNA of the CDR3 is TGCAGCGTTGAAGAGGGGGAGGTTAGGACTTTCTTT.

The rearrangement links TRBV24-1 to TRBJ2-1; D uncertain. This CDR3 spans 11 amino acids. Per the germline V gene, CDR1 is KGHDR and CDR2 is SFDVKD. The ends were cut back, 5 bases at V and 7 bases at J, with 5 bases in the middle. CDR3 amino acids: CATSVRNEQFF. CDR3 DNA: TGTGCCACCAGTGTGAGGAATGAGCAGTTCTTC.

This chain joins TRBV7-2 and TRBJ2-5; 7 positions agree with TRBD1. Unmatched junction bases numbered 4, after V lost 5 bases and J lost 4 bases. CDR3 length: 13 amino acids. Germline V gene sequence: CDR1 SGHTA, CDR2 FQGNSA. CDR3 DNA: TGTGCCAGCAGCCACGGGACAGTAGAGACCCAGTACTTC. Its translation: CASSHGTVETQYF.

The chain couples TRBV28 to TRBJ2-1; 10 bases fit TRBD2. Germline trimming cut 4 bases from V and 4 bases from J; bases unmatched to any gene: 4. The germline V gene has CDR1 MDHEN and CDR2 SYDVKM. This CDR3 comprises 15 residues. CDR3 protein: CASSSSGGQYNEQFF. The CDR3 region has the DNA TGTGCCAGCAGTTCTAGCGGGGGACAATACAATGAGCAGTTCTTC.

This clonotype has a handful of counts. The genes are TRBV20-1 and TRBJ2-1; 9 bases are a match to TRBD1. Germline CDR1 DFQATT, CDR2 SNEGSKA (reference sequence). The CDR3 totals 12 residues. V was clipped by 5 bases and J by 15 bases; unmatched bases: 11. The CDR3 protein is CSAAAGQGSGFF. The CDR3 DNA reads TGCAGTGCTGCCGCGGGACAGGGCTCTGGGTTCTTC.

Regarding this clonotype: The junction differs from germline at one of its ends, possibly a read error. The gene calls are TRBV28 and TRBJ2-7; 7 nucleotides agree with TRBD1. CDR3 size: 13 residues. Germline CDR1 is MDHEN and CDR2 is SYDVKM. The CDR3 DNA reads as TGTACCAGCACCCCGGGACAGAACTACGAGCAGTACTTC. Amino acids: CTSTPGQNYEQYF.

This clonotype has just a few counts. The chain is built from TRBV7-3 and TRBJ2-1; 16 positions agree with TRBD2. J gave up 0 bases and V 3 bases, and 2 bases lay outside the gene matches. Germline V gene sequence: CDR1 SGHTA, CDR2 FQGTGA. This CDR3 has 18 amino acids. The CDR3 DNA sequence: TGTGCCAGCAGCTTTGGGACTAGCGGGAGGGCCTCCTACAATGAGCAGTTCTTC. It yields the protein CASSFGTSGRASYNEQFF.

This clonotype showed up just a few times. The V gene is TRBV6-1, the J gene TRBJ2-7; TRBD2 might be the D (5 bases). CDR1 and CDR2 from the germline V gene are MNHNS and SASEGT. The CDR3 length is 14 residues. The V end was cut by 11 bases, the J end by 3 bases, with 20 bases between. CDR3 in DNA: TGTGCCTCGGGGATTCCGGGGAGTAGCTACGAGCAGTACTTC. It encodes CASGIPGSSYEQYF.

This clonotype was seen a single time. The V gene is TRBV7-3, the J gene TRBJ2-5, with 8 positions matching TRBD1. In germline, CDR1 is SGHTA, CDR2 FQGTGA. The CDR3 has 15 amino acids. With V trimmed by 2 bases and J by 7 bases, 9 bases remained unmatched. Written as DNA, the CDR3 is TGTGCCAGCAGCTTATCACACAGGGGGGAAGGGACCCAGTACTTC. It is translated as CASSLSHRGEGTQYF.

There are a few counts of this clonotype. V usage is TRBV5-6 and J usage is TRBJ2-7; 9 bases agree with TRBD1. This CDR3 spans 17 amino acids. The V gene's germline CDR1 is SGHDT and CDR2 YYEEEE. After removal of 1 base from V and 0 bases from J, the junction contained 8 bases not matched to a gene. As DNA, the CDR3 is TGTGCCAGCAGCTTGCAACAGGGGGCTGGGAGCTCCTACGAGCAGTACTTC. Protein product: CASSLQQGAGSSYEQYF.

This chain uses TRBV5-1 with TRBJ2-1, with TRBD2 as a possible D gene (5 bases). Germline V lookup: CDR1 SGHRS, CDR2 YFSETQ. This CDR3 is built from 15 residues. V lost 0 bases and J 5 bases, leaving 12 bases between the germline ends. CDR3 in DNA: TGCGCCAGCAGCTTGGCCCCAGGAGCGGACAATGAGCAGTTCTTC. Translating it yields CASSLAPGADNEQFF.

The sample holds a few counts of this clonotype. The V and J genes are TRBV10-3 and TRBJ2-5, with D perhaps matching TRBD1 (5 bases). Germline CDR1 is ENHRY and CDR2 is SYGVKD. The CDR3 covers 13 residues. V was trimmed by 8 bases and J by 1 base, leaving 11 bases between them. The CDR3 loop reads CAIGFDSQETQYF. In DNA form, the CDR3 reads TGTGCCATCGGTTTTGACAGCCAAGAGACCCAGTACTTC.

The chain joins TRBV5-1 to TRBJ2-7; 9 bases map to TRBD1. This CDR3 has 15 amino acids. V shed 4 bases, J shed 1 base, and the junction held 6 bases outside the gene matches. Germline CDR1 SGHRS, CDR2 YFSETQ. The CDR3 protein is CASSLQGAKSYEQYF. The CDR3 DNA reads TGCGCCAGCAGCCTACAGGGGGCGAAATCCTACGAGCAGTACTTC.

V gene TRBV7-9 combines with J gene TRBJ1-1, with D unresolved. Looked up from germline, CDR1 is SEHNR and CDR2 is FQNEAQ (reference sequence). V was shortened by 1 base and J by 7 bases, with 7 bases between the two germline ends. This CDR3 is built from 12 residues. The CDR3 reads CASSLVQREAFF. The CDR3 bases are TGTGCCAGCAGCTTAGTGCAGCGTGAAGCTTTCTTT.

This clonotype was counted only a few times. The genes are TRBV9 and TRBJ2-5; 7 bases agree with TRBD2. CDR3 length equals 15 residues. Germline CDR1 reads SGDLS; CDR2 reads YYNGEE. After removal of 3 bases from V and 5 bases from J, the junction contained 10 bases not matched to a gene. CDR3 nucleotide sequence: TGTGCCAGCAGCGAGCTAGCGGAGGGTTGGGAGACCCAGTACTTC. As protein: CASSELAEGWETQYF.

This clonotype was seen only a few times. V is TRBV29-1 and J is TRBJ2-3, with a tentative D call TRBD2 (7 bases). Trimming pared 4 bases from V and 2 bases from J, leaving 13 bases between. Germline V gene sequence: CDR1 SQVTM, CDR2 ANQGSEA. The CDR3 consists of 14 residues. CDR3 residues: CSVAPGGPTDTQYF. CDR3 DNA: TGCAGCGTTGCCCCGGGGGGCCCCACAGATACGCAGTATTTT.

Regarding this clonotype: Mismatch with germline at one junction end may stem from a read error. The genes are TRBV20-1 and TRBJ2-7; weak D call: TRBD2 (5 bases). The length of the CDR3 is 14 residues. Germline-derived CDR1 and CDR2 are DFQATT and SNEGSKA (reference sequence). The CDR3 nucleotides read TGCAGTGCTAGAGATCACGGACTCTCCTATGAGCAGTACTTC. As protein: CSARDHGLSYEQYF.

This clonotype was counted only a few times. The V and J genes are TRBV11-2 and TRBJ1-1; D not certain. The germline V gene has CDR1 SGHAT and CDR2 FQNNGV. Trimming removed 3 bases at V and 1 base at J, with 15 bases between. The CDR3 is 16 residues long. CDR3 DNA: TGTGCCAGCAGCTTCACATTGAATCACGGGAACACTGAAGCTTTCTTT. It yields the protein CASSFTLNHGNTEAFF.

This clonotype turned up a few times. This chain joins TRBV7-2 and TRBJ1-1; tentatively, D is TRBD1 (5 bases). Trimming pared 5 bases from V and 3 bases from J, leaving 13 bases between. The CDR3 length is 14 residues. Germline V gene sequence: CDR1 SGHTA, CDR2 FQGNSA. DNA for the CDR3: TGTGCCAGCAGCGGATCGACAGTGTACACTGAAGCTTTCTTT. It is translated as CASSGSTVYTEAFF.

Only a few counts were recorded for this clonotype. The chain combines TRBV20-1 with TRBJ2-5; D tentatively fits TRBD1 or TRBD2 (6 bases each). Germline V gene lookup returns CDR1 DFQATT and CDR2 SNEGSKA (reference sequence). CDR3 size: 13 residues. Here the CDR3 DNA reads TGCAGGGGCCGGGGGCCTCTACAAGAGACCCAGTACTTC. It specifies CRGRGPLQETQYF.